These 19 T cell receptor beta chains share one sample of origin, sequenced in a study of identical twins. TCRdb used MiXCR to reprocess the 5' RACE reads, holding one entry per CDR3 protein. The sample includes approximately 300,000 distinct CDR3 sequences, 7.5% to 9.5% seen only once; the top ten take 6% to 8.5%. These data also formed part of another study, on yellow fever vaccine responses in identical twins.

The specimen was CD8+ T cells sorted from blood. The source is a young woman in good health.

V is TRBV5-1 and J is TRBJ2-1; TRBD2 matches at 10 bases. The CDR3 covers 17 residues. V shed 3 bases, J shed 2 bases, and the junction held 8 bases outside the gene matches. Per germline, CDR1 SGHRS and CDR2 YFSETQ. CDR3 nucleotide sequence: TGCGCCAGCAGCTCCCGAGAAAGCGGGGGGGCCTACAATGAGCAGTTCTTC. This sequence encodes CASSSRESGGAYNEQFF.

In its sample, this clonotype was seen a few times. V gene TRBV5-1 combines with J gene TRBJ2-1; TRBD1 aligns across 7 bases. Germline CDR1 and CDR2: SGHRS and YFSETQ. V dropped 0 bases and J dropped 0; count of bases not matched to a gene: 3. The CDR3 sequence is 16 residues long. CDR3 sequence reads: CASSLATGSSYNEQFF. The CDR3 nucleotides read TGCGCCAGCAGCTTGGCGACAGGGAGCTCCTACAATGAGCAGTTCTTC.

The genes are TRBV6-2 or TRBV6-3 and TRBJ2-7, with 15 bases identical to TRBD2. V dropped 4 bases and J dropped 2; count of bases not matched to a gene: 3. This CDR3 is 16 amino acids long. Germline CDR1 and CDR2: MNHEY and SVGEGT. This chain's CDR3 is CASSWGLAGGAYEQYF. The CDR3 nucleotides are TGTGCCAGCAGTTGGGGACTAGCGGGGGGAGCCTACGAGCAGTACTTC.

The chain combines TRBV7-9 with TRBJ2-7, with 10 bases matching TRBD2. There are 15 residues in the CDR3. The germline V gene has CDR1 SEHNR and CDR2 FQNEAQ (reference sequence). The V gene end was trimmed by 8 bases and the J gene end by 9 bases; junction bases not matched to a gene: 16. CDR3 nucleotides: TGTGCCAGCGGGGGAATTAGCGGGGGGCTTGACGTGCAGTACTTC. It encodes CASGGISGGLDVQYF.

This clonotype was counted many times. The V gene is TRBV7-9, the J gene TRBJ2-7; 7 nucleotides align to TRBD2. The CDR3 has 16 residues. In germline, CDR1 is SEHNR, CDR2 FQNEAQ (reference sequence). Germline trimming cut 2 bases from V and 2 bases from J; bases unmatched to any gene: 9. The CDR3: CASSLPQSGVPYEQYF. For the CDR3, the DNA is TGTGCCAGCAGCTTACCCCAAAGCGGGGTACCCTACGAGCAGTACTTC.

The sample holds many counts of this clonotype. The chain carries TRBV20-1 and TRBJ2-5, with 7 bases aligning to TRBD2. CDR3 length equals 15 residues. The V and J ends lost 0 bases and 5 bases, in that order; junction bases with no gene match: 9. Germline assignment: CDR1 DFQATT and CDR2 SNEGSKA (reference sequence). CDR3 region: CSARDLWGGRETQYF. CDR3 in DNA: TGCAGTGCTAGAGATTTGTGGGGGGGAAGGGAGACCCAGTACTTC.

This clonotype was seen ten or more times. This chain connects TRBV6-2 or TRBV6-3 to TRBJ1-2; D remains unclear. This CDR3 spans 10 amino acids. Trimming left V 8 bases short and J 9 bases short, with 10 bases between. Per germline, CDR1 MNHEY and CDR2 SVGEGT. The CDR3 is CASGGRSYTF. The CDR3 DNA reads TGTGCCAGCGGCGGCCGAAGCTACACCTTC.

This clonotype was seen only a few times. CDR3 amino acids: CASSYSTVDSYNEQFF. Here the CDR3 DNA reads TGTGCCAGCAGTTATAGCACGGTTGACTCCTACAATGAGCAGTTCTTC. The chain joins TRBV6-2 or TRBV6-3 to TRBJ2-1; D gene unclear. CDR3 length: 16 amino acids. V was pared by 3 bases and J by 0 bases, with 12 bases between. CDR1 MNHEY and CDR2 SVGEGT come from the germline V gene.

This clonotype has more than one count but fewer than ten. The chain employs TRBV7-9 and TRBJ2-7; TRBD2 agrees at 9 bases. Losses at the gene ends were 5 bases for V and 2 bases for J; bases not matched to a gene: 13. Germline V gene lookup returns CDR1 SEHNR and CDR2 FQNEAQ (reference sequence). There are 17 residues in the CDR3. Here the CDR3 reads CASSPYSAGGAPYEQYF. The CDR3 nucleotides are TGTGCCAGCAGCCCCTATTCGGCGGGGGGGGCCCCCTACGAGCAGTACTTC.

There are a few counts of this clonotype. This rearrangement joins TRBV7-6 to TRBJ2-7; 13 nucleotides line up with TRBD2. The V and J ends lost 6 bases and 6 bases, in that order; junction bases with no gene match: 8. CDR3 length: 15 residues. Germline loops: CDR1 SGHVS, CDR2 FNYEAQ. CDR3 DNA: TGTGCCAGCAGTAATGGACTAGCGGGGGAAGGCGAGCAGTACTTC. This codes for CASSNGLAGEGEQYF.

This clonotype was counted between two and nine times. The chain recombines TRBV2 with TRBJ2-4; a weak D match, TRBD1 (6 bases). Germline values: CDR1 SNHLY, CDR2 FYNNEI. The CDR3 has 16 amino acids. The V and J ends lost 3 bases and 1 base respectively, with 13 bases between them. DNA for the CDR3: TGTGCCAGCAGTGATATCCGCGGACAGGCCAAAAACATTCAGTACTTC. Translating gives CASSDIRGQAKNIQYF.

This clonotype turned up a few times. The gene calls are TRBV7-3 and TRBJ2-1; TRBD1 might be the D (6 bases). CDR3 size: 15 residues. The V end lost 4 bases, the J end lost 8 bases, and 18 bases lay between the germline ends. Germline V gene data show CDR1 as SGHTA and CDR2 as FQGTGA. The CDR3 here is CASSWIETGIDEQFF. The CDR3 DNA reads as TGTGCCAGCAGCTGGATAGAGACAGGAATAGATGAGCAGTTCTTC. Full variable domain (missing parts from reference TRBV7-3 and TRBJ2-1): GAGVSQTPSNKVTEKGKYVELRCDPISGHTALYWYRQSLGQGPEFLIYFQGTGAADDSGLPNDRFFAVRPEGSVSTLKIQRTERGDSAVYLCASSWIETGIDEQFFGPGTRLTVL.

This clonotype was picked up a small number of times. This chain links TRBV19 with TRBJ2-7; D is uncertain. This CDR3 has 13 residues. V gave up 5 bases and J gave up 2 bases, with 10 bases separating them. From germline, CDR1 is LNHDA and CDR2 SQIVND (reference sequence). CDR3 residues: CASSWADAYEQYF. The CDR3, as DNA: TGTGCCAGTAGTTGGGCGGACGCCTACGAGCAGTACTTC.

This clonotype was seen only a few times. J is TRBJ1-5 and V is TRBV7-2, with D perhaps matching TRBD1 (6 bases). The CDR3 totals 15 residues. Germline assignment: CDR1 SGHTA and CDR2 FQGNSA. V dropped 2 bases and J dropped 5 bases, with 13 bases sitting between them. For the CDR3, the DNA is TGTGCCAGCAGCTTATCCCACAGGGACTATCAGCCCCAGCATTTT. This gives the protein CASSLSHRDYQPQHF.

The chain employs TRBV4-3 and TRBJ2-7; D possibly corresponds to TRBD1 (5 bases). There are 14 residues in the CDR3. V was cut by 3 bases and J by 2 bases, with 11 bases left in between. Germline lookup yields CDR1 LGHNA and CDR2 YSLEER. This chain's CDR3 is CASSHSGAAYEQYF. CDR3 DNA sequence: TGCGCCAGCAGCCACAGTGGGGCCGCCTACGAGCAGTACTTC.

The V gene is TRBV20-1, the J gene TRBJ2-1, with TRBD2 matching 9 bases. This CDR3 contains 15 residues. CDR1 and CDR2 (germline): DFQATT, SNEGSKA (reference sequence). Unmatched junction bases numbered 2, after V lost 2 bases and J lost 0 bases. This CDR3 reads CSARLAGSSYNEQFF. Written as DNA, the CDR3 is TGCAGTGCTAGACTAGCGGGAAGCTCCTACAATGAGCAGTTCTTC.

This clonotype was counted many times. The CDR3 spells CSVESRGTGSYEQYF. The CDR3 bases are TGCAGCGTTGAAAGTAGGGGGACAGGGTCCTACGAGCAGTACTTC. The V call is TRBV29-1, the J call TRBJ2-7; 9 nucleotides line up with TRBD1. Germline loops: CDR1 SQVTM, CDR2 ANQGSEA. The CDR3 contains 15 residues. The J segment lost 1 base and the V segment lost 2 bases, leaving 6 bases of the junction unmatched.

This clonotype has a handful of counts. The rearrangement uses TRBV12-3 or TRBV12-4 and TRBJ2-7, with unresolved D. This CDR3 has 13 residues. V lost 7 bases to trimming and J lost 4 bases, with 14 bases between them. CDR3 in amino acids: CASTPSDGYEQYF. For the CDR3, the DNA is TGTGCCAGCACCCCTTCCGACGGTTACGAGCAGTACTTC.

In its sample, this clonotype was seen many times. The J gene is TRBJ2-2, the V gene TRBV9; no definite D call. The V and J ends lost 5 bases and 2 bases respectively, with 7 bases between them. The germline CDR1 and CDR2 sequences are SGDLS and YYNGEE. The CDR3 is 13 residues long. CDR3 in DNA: TGTGCCAGCAGGGATTTCAACACCGGGGAGCTGTTTTTT. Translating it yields CASRDFNTGELFF.